These 18 T cell receptor beta chains were all obtained from the same sample, sequenced in a study of Graves' ophthalmopathy and Graves' hyperthyroidism. TCR beta CDR3 amplification used RNA transcripts. The authors performed first-round RT-PCR with HTBI primers and then a second-round multiplex PCR. Using its own MiXCR run on the multiplex PCR reads, TCRdb lists one record per CDR3 protein. The sample lists under 350,000 distinct CDR3 sequences; about a sixth were seen once. The sequencing input was peripheral blood. These receptors originate from an adult man with Graves' ophthalmopathy.

This clonotype was recorded at least ten times. The CDR3 region has the DNA TGCAGCGTTAGGGCCTACACCGGGGAGCTGTTTTTT. Its translation: CSVRAYTGELFF. V and J are TRBV29-1 and TRBJ2-2; D unclear. The CDR3 loop spans 12 amino acids. Trimming removed 5 bases from V and 3 bases from J, with 7 bases in between. Germline V CDR1 and CDR2: SQVTM, ANQGSEA.

This clonotype was counted ten times or more. The genes are TRBV28 and TRBJ1-2, with no clear D. V was pared by 4 bases and J by 10 bases, with 16 bases between. From germline, CDR1 is MDHEN and CDR2 SYDVKM. The CDR3 covers 13 residues. Here the CDR3 DNA reads TGTGCCAGCAGTTACGTGGGAGACAAGGCCTACACCTTC. It codes for CASSYVGDKAYTF.

This clonotype came up a few times. The J gene is TRBJ1-2, the V gene TRBV6-5; TRBD1 aligns across 9 bases. The CDR3 is 14 amino acids. The germline V gene has CDR1 MNHEY and CDR2 SVGAGI. With 8 bases clipped from V and 8 bases from J, the junction kept 12 bases outside the gene matches. DNA for the CDR3: TGTGCCAGCGGGGGACAGGGCTGGGGGAGAGGCTACACCTTC. Translated: CASGGQGWGRGYTF.

The rearrangement joins TRBV18 to TRBJ2-5; TRBD2 might be the D (6 bases). From germline, CDR1 is KGHSH and CDR2 LQKENI. With 3 bases removed from V and 5 bases from J, the gap between germline ends came to 16 bases. The CDR3 totals 15 residues. CDR3 nucleotides: TGTGCCAGCTCACCGATCGGGGGAACGCGGGAGACCCAGTACTTC. It is translated as CASSPIGGTRETQYF.

This clonotype appeared many times. The chain recombines TRBV6-2 or TRBV6-3 with TRBJ1-2; D is unresolved. The CDR3 consists of 14 residues. V shed 7 bases and J shed 0 bases, with 12 bases lying between them. CDR1 MNHEY and CDR2 SVGEGT come from the germline V gene. Here the CDR3 DNA reads TGTGCCAGCAAAGGCATTAGAGCTAACTATGGCTACACCTTC. Translating it yields CASKGIRANYGYTF.

The chain uses TRBV11-2 and TRBJ1-1, with D possibly TRBD1 on 5 matching bases. Germline V lookup: CDR1 SGHAT, CDR2 FQNNGV. The CDR3 covers 13 residues. V was cut by 0 bases and J by 12 bases, with 14 bases left in between. The CDR3 is CASSLEWAGRTFF. In nucleotides, the CDR3 is TGTGCCAGCAGCTTAGAGTGGGCAGGGAGGACTTTCTTT.

J is TRBJ1-1 and V is TRBV29-1; the D is unclear. CDR3 length: 11 amino acids. Trimming removed 2 bases from V and 8 bases from J, with 9 bases in between. Germline loops: CDR1 SQVTM, CDR2 ANQGSEA. The CDR3 region has the DNA TGCAGCGTTGAAACGGCTGGGGAAGCTTTCTTT. Translated, it gives CSVETAGEAFF.

This clonotype showed up just a few times. The gene calls are TRBV12-3 or TRBV12-4 and TRBJ1-2; unclear D gene. V lost 5 bases and J 2 bases, leaving 12 bases between the germline ends. The CDR3 consists of 14 residues. The CDR3 DNA reads TGTGCCAGCAGTACCCCGGGGTACAACTATGGCTACACCTTC. It specifies CASSTPGYNYGYTF.

This sequence joins TRBV7-3 and TRBJ1-1; D is unresolved. This CDR3 spans 12 amino acids. CDR1 is SGHTA and CDR2 is FQGTGA in the germline V gene. Trimming cost V 5 bases and J 3 bases, with 7 bases left between them. CDR3 loop: CASSNRDTEAFF. The DNA for the CDR3 is TGTGCCAGCAGCAACCGGGACACTGAAGCTTTCTTT. The whole variable domain, remainder taken from reference TRBV7-3 and TRBJ1-1, is GAGVSQTPSNKVTEKGKYVELRCDPISGHTALYWYRQSLGQGPEFLIYFQGTGAADDSGLPNDRFFAVRPEGSVSTLKIQRTERGDSAVYLCASSNRDTEAFFGQGTRLTVV.

This clonotype was found many times. The chain couples TRBV10-3 to TRBJ2-7, with D perhaps given as TRBD1 or TRBD2 (5 bases each). Germline CDR1 is ENHRY and CDR2 is SYGVKD. V dropped 7 bases and J dropped 2 bases, with 15 bases sitting between them. CDR3 length equals 14 residues. The CDR3 nucleotides read TGTGCCATCACCCCGGGGACGGTCACCTACGAGCAGTACTTC. Protein: CAITPGTVTYEQYF.

This clonotype was seen at least ten times. The CDR3 here is CASSFDDRRASTEAFF. The CDR3 region has the DNA TGCGCCAGCAGCTTCGATGACAGGAGGGCCAGCACTGAAGCTTTCTTT. This chain joins TRBV5-1 and TRBJ1-1, with D possibly matching TRBD1 (6 bases). The germline V gene has CDR1 SGHRS and CDR2 YFSETQ. The CDR3 covers 16 residues. Trimming pared 2 bases from V and 4 bases from J, leaving 18 bases between.

Many counts were recorded for this clonotype. CDR3 protein: CASTLTRDGYTF. The CDR3, as DNA: TGTGCCAGCACCTTAACCCGAGATGGCTACACCTTC. The gene calls are TRBV6-1 and TRBJ1-2; D gene ambiguous. This CDR3 contains 12 residues. Germline V lookup: CDR1 MNHNS, CDR2 SASEGT. V lost 7 bases and J 6 bases, leaving 12 bases between the germline ends.

This clonotype occurred many times. The chain couples TRBV29-1 to TRBJ1-3; D is perhaps TRBD1 (5 bases). The V end was cut by 8 bases, the J end by 3 bases, with 14 bases between. The CDR3 loop spans 13 amino acids. CDR1 SQVTM and CDR2 ANQGSEA come from the germline V gene. In nucleotides, the CDR3 is TGCAGCATACATTCAGGGTTTGGAAACACCATATATTTT. This translates into CSIHSGFGNTIYF.

The chain joins TRBV5-1 to TRBJ2-5; 7 bases line up with TRBD2. Looked up from germline, CDR1 is SGHRS and CDR2 is YFSETQ. With V trimmed by 6 bases and J by 1 base, 6 bases remained unmatched. The CDR3 has 14 amino acids. CDR3 amino acids: CASTEGGTQETQYF. The CDR3 DNA follows: TGCGCCAGCACAGAGGGAGGGACCCAAGAGACCCAGTACTTC.

This clonotype was recorded many times. This chain connects TRBV7-9 to TRBJ1-3; no clear D gene. From germline, CDR1 is SEHNR and CDR2 FQNEAQ (reference sequence). The CDR3 length is 14 residues. Trimming left V 2 bases short and J 0 bases short, with 5 bases between. The DNA of the CDR3 is TGTGCCAGCAGCTTAACGGGCTCTGGAAACACCATATATTTT. It yields the protein CASSLTGSGNTIYF. The variable domain in full, completed from reference TRBV7-9 and TRBJ1-3, reads DTGVSQNPRHKITKRGQNVTFRCDPISEHNRLYWYRQTLGQGPEFLTYFQNEAQLEKSRLLSDRFSAERPKGSFSTLEIQRTEQGDSAMYLCASSLTGSGNTIYFGEGSWLTVV.

This clonotype was seen a handful of times. This could be a read error, since a much larger clone is one nucleotide away. The chain joins TRBV12-3 or TRBV12-4 to TRBJ2-7; 9 nucleotides agree with TRBD1. The CDR3 covers 15 residues. The CDR3 region is CVSRDAGQGSYEQYF. The CDR3 DNA is TGTGTCAGCAGGGACGCGGGACAGGGTTCCTACGAGCAGTACTTC.

This clonotype appeared many times. The chain is built from TRBV10-3 and TRBJ2-7; D might be TRBD2 (5 bases). There are 15 residues in the CDR3. Germline loops: CDR1 ENHRY, CDR2 SYGVKD. Trimming stripped 4 bases from V and 4 bases from J, with 17 bases between. The CDR3 DNA follows: TGTGCCATCAGTGGGAGGTCCCAGAGAGGGTACGAGCAGTACTTC. As protein: CAISGRSQRGYEQYF.

This clonotype has ten or more counts. The chain couples TRBV30 to TRBJ2-7; TRBD1 agrees at 8 bases. J was trimmed by 4 bases and V by 0 bases; bases with no gene match: 8. The CDR3 spans 15 residues. Per the germline V gene, CDR1 is GTSNPN and CDR2 is SVGIG (reference sequence). This chain's CDR3 is CAWSVDQGAAYEQYF. Written as DNA, the CDR3 is TGTGCCTGGAGTGTAGATCAGGGGGCAGCATACGAGCAGTACTTC.